The 6 T cell receptor beta chains below come from one sample, sequenced in a study of regulatory T cells in long-lasting Graves disease. Time point meaning: newly diagnosed GD, antithyroid drugs for less than 3 months. Isolated PBMC RNA provided the starting material for the TCR library. Assembly of TCR beta libraries relied on iRepertoire HTBI primers together with Arm-PCR of CDR3 regions. One entry per CDR3 protein, called by TCRdb with MiXCR from the multiplex PCR reads. In the table there are some 400,000 distinct CDR3 sequences, around 14% of which are singletons. These data also formed part of another study, on T cells in Graves' hyperthyroidism and ophthalmopathy.

Sequencing used peripheral blood mononuclear cells (PBMCs), obtained at new diagnosis, from a patient treated with antithyroid drugs. These receptors all stem from a woman aged 25 to 39 with Graves disease.

This clonotype was counted a few times. This sequence joins TRBV4-1 and TRBJ2-7; D remains ambiguous. Trimming stripped 0 bases from V and 4 bases from J, with 13 bases between. The CDR3 extends over 15 amino acids. Germline-derived CDR1 and CDR2 are MGHRA and YSYEKL. CDR3 sequence reads: CASSQEGTVVYEQYF. As DNA, the CDR3 is TGCGCCAGCAGCCAAGAGGGCACGGTGGTATACGAGCAGTACTTC.

In its sample, this clonotype was seen a few times. A much larger clone is a single base away; this may be a read error. V gene TRBV12-3 or TRBV12-4 combines with J gene TRBJ2-1; D remains ambiguous. CDR3 length: 11 amino acids. Trimming shortened V by 11 bases and J by 8 bases, and 13 bases separated the two germline ends. The CDR3 coding sequence is TGTGCCTGCAAAGGGTTGGATGAGCAGTTCTTC. It codes for CACKGLDEQFF.

This clonotype came up a few times. The chain employs TRBV9 and TRBJ2-2, with 8 positions matching TRBD2. The germline V gene encodes CDR1 SGDLS and CDR2 YYNGEE. The V and J ends lost 2 bases and 5 bases, in that order; junction bases with no gene match: 5. The CDR3 runs 15 residues. DNA of the CDR3: TGTGCCAGCAGCGTGACACTAGCGGTAACCGGGGAGCTGTTTTTT. Translation: CASSVTLAVTGELFF.

The chain combines TRBV20-1 with TRBJ2-1, with D possibly being TRBD2 (5 bases). The CDR3 contains 11 residues. In germline, CDR1 is DFQATT, CDR2 SNEGSKA (reference sequence). CDR3 coding DNA: TGCAGCAGCGGTCCGTACAATGAGCAGTTCTTC. Translating gives CSSGPYNEQFF.

This clonotype was seen repeatedly, ten times or more. The genes are TRBV28 and TRBJ2-5; 9 nucleotides align to TRBD2. There are 14 residues in the CDR3. Losses at the gene ends were 5 bases for V and 2 bases for J; bases not matched to a gene: 3. The V gene's germline CDR1 is MDHEN and CDR2 SYDVKM. The CDR3 nucleotides are TGTGCCAGCAGTCTAGCGGGAATACAAGAGACCCAGTACTTC. Amino acids: CASSLAGIQETQYF.

This clonotype was recorded at least ten times. The V call is TRBV12-3 or TRBV12-4, the J call TRBJ1-1; D remains unclear. The CDR3 loop spans 12 amino acids. Trimming shortened V by 6 bases and J by 6 bases, and 11 bases separated the two germline ends. This CDR3 reads CASSLRIAEAFF. The CDR3 coding sequence is TGTGCCAGCAGCCTCAGGATCGCTGAAGCTTTCTTT.